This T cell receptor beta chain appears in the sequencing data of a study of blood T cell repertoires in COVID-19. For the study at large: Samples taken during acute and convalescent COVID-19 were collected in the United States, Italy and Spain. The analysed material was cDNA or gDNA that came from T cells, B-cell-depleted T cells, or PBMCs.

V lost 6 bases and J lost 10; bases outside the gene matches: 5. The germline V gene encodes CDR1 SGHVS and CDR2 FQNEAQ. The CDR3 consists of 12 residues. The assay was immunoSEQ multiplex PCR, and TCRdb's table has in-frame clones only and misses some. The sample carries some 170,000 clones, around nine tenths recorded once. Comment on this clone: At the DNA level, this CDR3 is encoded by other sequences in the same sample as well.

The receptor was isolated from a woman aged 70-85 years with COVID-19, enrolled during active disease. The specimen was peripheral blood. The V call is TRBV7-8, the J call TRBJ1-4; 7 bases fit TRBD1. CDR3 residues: CASSTGVRKLFF. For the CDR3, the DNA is TGTGCCAGCAGTACAGGGGTTCGAAAACTGTTTTTT.